Following are 21 T cell receptor beta chains from one sample sequenced in a study of CD8+CD57+ T cells in acquired aplastic anemia. The sequenced patients had an expansion of CD8+CD57+ cells seen by flow cytometry. Genomic DNA was employed as the template in profiling TCR beta VDJ and CDR3. TCRdb re-derived calls from the reads in MiXCR, one entry per CDR3 protein. The sample yields 160,000 or so distinct CDR3 sequences, over 55% seen once. The sequenced sample was sorted CD4+, CD8+, or CD8+CD57+ T cells (not recorded which) from PBMCs. Receptors originate from a human donor with aplastic anemia.

This clonotype is a singleton in its sample. The J gene is TRBJ2-7, the V gene TRBV7-9, with 8 bases fitting TRBD2. Judging by the DNA end, TRBJ2-1 fits better; the J call may be wrong. The germline V gene encodes CDR1 SEHNR and CDR2 FQNEAQ (reference sequence). This CDR3 contains 12 residues. The DNA for the CDR3 is TGTGCCAGCTTGAGCGGGAGCGGTGAGCAGTTCTTC. The encoded protein is CASLSGSGEQFF.

The gene calls are TRBV7-8 and TRBJ1-2; D not certain. Germline CDR1 and CDR2: SGHVS and FQNEAQ. The V and J ends lost 2 bases and 6 bases respectively, with 10 bases between them. The CDR3 consists of 13 residues. CDR3 amino acids: CASSLTQDDGYTF. DNA for the CDR3: TGTGCCAGCAGCTTAACCCAGGACGATGGCTACACCTTC.

There are a few counts of this clonotype. The CDR3 protein is CASSIPTGPYEQYF. DNA of the CDR3: TGTGCCAGTAGTATCCCGACAGGGCCCTACGAGCAGTACTTC. This chain uses TRBV19 with TRBJ2-7; TRBD1 aligns across 7 bases. Germline loops: CDR1 LNHDA, CDR2 SQIVND (reference sequence). The junction had 4 bases not matched to a gene; V was cut back by 3 bases and J by 2 bases. There are 14 residues in the CDR3.

The chain carries TRBV10-3 and TRBJ2-3, with a weak D call TRBD2 (5 bases). V lost 4 bases and J lost 5, with 22 bases in between. CDR1 ENHRY and CDR2 SYGVKD come from the germline V gene. The CDR3 has 17 residues. DNA of the CDR3: TGTGCCATCAGTGTGGCAGGCGGCGGAGCAGAGGGAGATACGCAGTATTTT. This translates into CAISVAGGGAEGDTQYF.

This clonotype was found once. The chain joins TRBV5-6 to TRBJ1-1; 9 bases line up with TRBD1. The CDR3 length is 14 residues. With 7 bases clipped from V and 8 bases from J, the junction kept 12 bases outside the gene matches. The germline CDR1 and CDR2 sequences are SGHDT and YYEEEE. In nucleotides, the CDR3 is TGTGCCAGCGAGCGAAGGGACAGGGCAGCAGAAGCTTTCTTT. Its translation is CASERRDRAAEAFF.

This chain connects TRBV7-9 to TRBJ2-1, with a possible D match to TRBD2 (5 bases). V was clipped by 1 base and J by 9 bases, with 7 bases between them. The germline gives CDR1 SEHNR, CDR2 FQNEAQ (reference sequence). This CDR3 has 12 residues. DNA of the CDR3: TGTGCCAGCAGCTTAGAGCGGTTTGAGCAGTTCTTC. Amino acids: CASSLERFEQFF.

The rearrangement links TRBV7-9 to TRBJ1-2, with TRBD1 as a possible D gene (5 bases). V was pared by 5 bases and J by 4 bases, with 17 bases between. Germline CDR1 is SEHNR and CDR2 is FQNEAQ (reference sequence). CDR3 length: 15 residues. In DNA, the CDR3 is TGTGCCAGCAGCCACGGAACGGGGGAAGGCTATGGCTACACCTTC. Amino acids: CASSHGTGEGYGYTF.

The V and J genes are TRBV25-1 and TRBJ1-6; TRBD1 matches 9 bases. The CDR3 is made up of 16 amino acids. CDR1 and CDR2 (germline): MGHDK, SYGVNS. The V segment lost 4 bases and the J segment 4 bases; nucleotides outside the gene matches: 5. The CDR3 DNA reads TGTGCCAGCAGTGGCTGGACAGGGGATTATAATTCACCCCTCCACTTT. Amino acids: CASSGWTGDYNSPLHF.

In nucleotides, the CDR3 is TGCGCCAGCAGGCCGAATGACTGGGAGACCCAGTACTTC. This codes for CASRPNDWETQYF. This chain connects TRBV5-1 to TRBJ2-5, with no clear D. The CDR3 sequence is 13 residues long. Germline V lookup: CDR1 SGHRS, CDR2 YFSETQ. Trimming took off 5 bases at V and 5 bases at J, with 13 bases between the two ends.

A word on this clonotype: Sequence at one end of the junction differs from germline and may be a read error. CDR3 residues: CTTSRVGPTGRMWTDTQYF. The CDR3 bases are TGTACCACCAGCAGAGTTGGCCCGACGGGCCGTATGTGGACAGATACGCAGTATTTT. This chain uses TRBV15 with TRBJ2-3, with no clear D. The germline V gene has CDR1 LNHNV and CDR2 YYDKDF (reference sequence). This CDR3 is 19 amino acids long.

The chain joins TRBV24-1 to TRBJ2-2, with TRBD1 as a possible D gene (6 bases). Trimming took 9 bases from V and 2 from J, leaving 12 bases between them. Germline-derived CDR1 and CDR2 are KGHDR and SFDVKD. The CDR3 sequence is 14 residues long. The CDR3 sequence: CATQGTSNTGELFF. The CDR3 DNA reads TGTGCCACCCAGGGGACAAGTAACACCGGGGAGCTGTTTTTT.

The gene calls are TRBV2 and TRBJ2-1, with 8 bases that match TRBD1. This CDR3 has 15 residues. V lost 5 bases, J lost 3 bases, and 6 bases stayed unmatched. Germline CDR1 and CDR2: SNHLY and FYNNEI. The CDR3 sequence is CASSPRQGSYNEQFF. CDR3 nucleotide sequence: TGTGCCAGCAGTCCGAGACAGGGGAGCTACAATGAGCAGTTCTTC.

Worth noting for this clonotype: A junction end diverges from the germline sequence, so it may reflect a read error. This rearrangement joins TRBV7-2 to TRBJ2-7; TRBD2 is a possible D gene (8 bases). The CDR3 is made up of 13 amino acids. CDR1 SGHTA and CDR2 FQGNSA come from the germline V gene. This CDR3 reads CASSLRQGRTSSF. The CDR3 nucleotides read TGTGCCAGCAGCCTCCGACAGGGAAGGACTAGCTCTTTC.

The chain recombines TRBV12-3 or TRBV12-4 with TRBJ1-1; 7 bases fit TRBD1. CDR3 length: 14 residues. The V segment lost 6 bases and the J segment 5 bases; nucleotides outside the gene matches: 9. Here the CDR3 reads CASSLLQGRTEAFF. CDR3 DNA: TGTGCCAGCAGCCTTCTACAGGGGAGGACTGAAGCTTTCTTT.

The chain links TRBV24-1 to TRBJ2-2; D ambiguous. CDR3 length: 14 amino acids. Germline V gene sequence: CDR1 KGHDR, CDR2 SFDVKD. V was shortened by 6 bases and J by 5 bases, with 12 bases between the two germline ends. The CDR3 spells CATSSGFGTGELFF. The CDR3 bases are TGTGCCACCAGTTCTGGGTTTGGAACCGGGGAGCTGTTTTTT.

The V gene is TRBV15, the J gene TRBJ2-7; 9 bases align to TRBD1. Trimming took 2 bases from V and 2 from J; bases not matched to a gene: 7. The CDR3 length is 16 residues. Germline CDR1 and CDR2: LNHNV and YYDKDF (reference sequence). The CDR3 coding sequence is TGTGCCACCAGCAGAACAGGGGGCACCCCTACCTACGAGCAGTACTTC. Translating it yields CATSRTGGTPTYEQYF. The full variable domain, its missing parts supplied by reference TRBV15 and TRBJ2-7, is DAMVIQNPRYQVTQFGKPVTLSCSQTLNHNVMYWYQQKSSQAPKLLFHYYDKDFNNEADTPDNFQSRRPNTSFCFLDIRSPGLGDTAMYLCATSRTGGTPTYEQYFGPGTRLTVT.

This clonotype was picked up a small number of times. V and J are TRBV20-1 and TRBJ2-5; 13 nucleotides line up with TRBD2. This CDR3 comprises 13 residues. J gave up 8 bases and V 1 base, and 1 base lay outside the gene matches. Germline CDR1 reads DFQATT; CDR2 reads SNEGSKA (reference sequence). The DNA for the CDR3 is TGCAGTGCTAGAGGGGGACTAGCGGGAACCCAGTACTTC. Residues: CSARGGLAGTQYF.

CDR3 sequence: CAIRTGGNEKLFF. The CDR3 DNA reads as TGTGCCATCAGGACAGGGGGGAATGAAAAACTGTTTTTT. The gene calls are TRBV10-3 and TRBJ1-4, with 9 bases matching TRBD1. V shed 6 bases and J 5 bases; nucleotides not matched to a gene: 1. Germline V gives CDR1 ENHRY, CDR2 SYGVKD. This CDR3 has 13 amino acids.

Concerning this clonotype: A read error may explain this, as a much larger clone is one base away. The chain is built from TRBV6-5 and TRBJ2-1; maybe TRBD1 (7 bases). Trimming took 7 bases from V and 5 from J, leaving 21 bases between them. The germline CDR1 and CDR2 sequences are MNHEY and SVGAGI. This CDR3 comprises 16 residues. CDR3: CASIIEEGAGHNEQFF. The CDR3 nucleotides read TGTGCCAGCATTATAGAGGAGGGGGCAGGGCACAATGAGCAGTTCTTC.

This sequence joins TRBV19 and TRBJ2-2; D is undetermined. Germline CDR1 LNHDA, CDR2 SQIVND (reference sequence). Trimming shortened V by 3 bases and J by 16 bases, and 21 bases separated the two germline ends. The CDR3 consists of 14 residues. CDR3 bases: TGTGCCAGTAGTATTGCAGGTACGAGTTCCCCGGCGTTTTTT. Protein sequence: CASSIAGTSSPAFF.

CDR3 sequence: CASSFISEAFF. As DNA, the CDR3 is TGTGCCAGCAGCTTTATATCTGAAGCTTTCTTT. The V call is TRBV7-9, the J call TRBJ1-1; D is undetermined. V was cut by 3 bases and J by 6 bases, with 5 bases left in between. CDR1 is SEHNR and CDR2 is FQNEAQ in the germline V gene (reference sequence). The CDR3 has 11 residues.